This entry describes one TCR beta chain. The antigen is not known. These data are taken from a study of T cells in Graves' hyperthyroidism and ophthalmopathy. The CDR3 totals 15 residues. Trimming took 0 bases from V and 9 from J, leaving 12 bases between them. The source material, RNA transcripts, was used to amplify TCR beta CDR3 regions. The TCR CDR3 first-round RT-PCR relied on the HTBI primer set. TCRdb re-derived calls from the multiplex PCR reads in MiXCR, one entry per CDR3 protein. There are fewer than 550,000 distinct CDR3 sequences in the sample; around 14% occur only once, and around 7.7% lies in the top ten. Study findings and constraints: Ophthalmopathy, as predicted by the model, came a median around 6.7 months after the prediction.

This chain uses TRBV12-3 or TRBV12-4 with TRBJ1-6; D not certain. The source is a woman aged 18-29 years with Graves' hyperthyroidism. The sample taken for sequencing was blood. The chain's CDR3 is CASSLAPSVGSPLHF. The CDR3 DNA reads TGTGCCAGCAGTTTAGCCCCATCAGTCGGTTCACCCCTCCACTTT.